These T cell receptor beta chains were read from a single sample in a study of patients and donors after allogeneic stem cell transplantation. TCRdb re-called the RT-PCR reads with MiXCR, one entry per CDR3 protein. The table has more than 150,000 distinct CDR3 sequences, approximately 41% seen once. The sample taken for sequencing was blood, either unsorted or a sorted T cell fraction (not recorded which). The receptor source for this set is a human donor who was either an allogeneic HSCT recipient or a stem cell or donor lymphocyte infusion donor (not recorded which). It is not recorded whose cells these are; they may come from a transplant donor. Each CDR3 is given with its conserved first and last residue. Each record gives: V gene, J gene, clone size, D gene, CDR3 protein, CDR3 DNA. The D gene is left open where the match is weak. Size is stated for part of the rows, as once, few or many counts, or as a class when the clone is expanded.

>TRBV7-2|TRBJ2-3|-|-
CASSLVSSYTDTQYF
TGTGCCAGCAGCTTAGTTAGCTCCTACACAGATACGCAGTATTTT
>TRBV6-6|TRBJ2-7|-|-
CASSFYGVGTYEQYF
TGTGCCAGCAGTTTCTACGGGGTCGGCACCTACGAGCAGTACTTC
>TRBV7-9|TRBJ2-1|-|-
CASSFGQGYEQFF
TGTGCCAGCAGCTTCGGTCAGGGTTATGAGCAGTTCTTC
>TRBV9|TRBJ1-1|few|-
CASSVVTGTEAFF
TGTGCCAGCAGCGTAGTCACTGGCACTGAAGCTTTCTTT
>TRBV24-1|TRBJ1-1|-|-
CATSEGSVDKRIVNTEAFF
TGTGCCACCAGTGAGGGGTCCGTCGACAAACGAATAGTGAACACTGAAGCTTTCTTT
>TRBV19|TRBJ2-1|-|TRBD1
CASCARQGTASNEQFF
TGTGCCAGTTGTGCCAGACAGGGAACGGCTAGTAATGAGCAGTTCTTC
>TRBV24-1|TRBJ2-4|few|-
CATSDLHRENIQYF
TGTGCCACCAGTGATTTGCACAGGGAGAACATTCAGTACTTC
>TRBV29-1|TRBJ2-3|few|-
CSAPRDTDTQYF
TGCAGCGCGCCGCGAGACACAGATACGCAGTATTTT
>TRBV28|TRBJ1-3|few|TRBD1
CASSPGQAPGNTIYF
TGTGCCAGCAGCCCGGGACAGGCCCCTGGAAACACCATATATTTT
>TRBV14|TRBJ1-2|few|-
CASSQDGGGLNYGYTF
TGTGCCAGCAGCCAAGACGGGGGGGGTCTAAACTATGGCTACACCTTC
>TRBV10-3|TRBJ2-3|-|TRBD2
CAISESGLAGDTQYF
TGTGCCATCAGTGAGTCGGGACTAGCGGGAGATACGCAGTATTTT
>TRBV12-3/TRBV12-4|TRBJ2-3|few|-
CASSAERLHRNTQYF
TGTGCCAGCAGTGCGGAACGACTCCACCGGAATACGCAGTATTTT
>TRBV6-1|TRBJ2-3|few|TRBD2
CASSFLAGVPDTQYF
TGTGCCAGCAGCTTCCTAGCGGGAGTCCCAGATACGCAGTATTTT
>TRBV27|TRBJ1-6|-|-
CASSLSVGDNSPLHF
TGTGCCAGCAGTTTATCCGTCGGGGATAATTCACCCCTCCACTTT
>TRBV2|TRBJ2-1|-|TRBD2
CATLPRTSLSNEQFF
TGTGCCACCCTTCCCCGGACTAGCTTGTCTAATGAGCAGTTCTTC
>TRBV4-2|TRBJ1-4|-|-
CASSQGEELFF
TGTGCCAGCAGCCAAGGCGAGGAACTGTTTTTT
>TRBV15|TRBJ2-3|few|TRBD2
CATSRASGRAPEDTQYF
TGTGCCACCAGCAGAGCTAGCGGGAGGGCCCCTGAAGATACGCAGTATTTT
>TRBV5-3|TRBJ2-1|-|-
CARSPADIYNEQFF
TGTGCCAGAAGCCCGGCCGACATTTACAATGAGCAGTTCTTC
>TRBV7-8|TRBJ2-2|-|-
CASSLSRTGELFF
TGTGCCAGCAGCCTAAGCCGGACCGGGGAGCTGTTTTTT
>TRBV7-9|TRBJ2-7|few|-
CASSLSEHFSYEQYF
TGTGCCAGCAGCTTATCGGAACACTTCTCCTACGAGCAGTACTTC
>TRBV28|TRBJ2-3|few|-
CASRLIPTDTQYF
TGTGCCAGCAGACTCATACCCACAGATACGCAGTATTTT
>TRBV5-1|TRBJ1-1|-|TRBD1
CASSRTGMTNTEAFF
TGCGCCAGCAGTAGGACAGGGATGACGAACACTGAAGCTTTCTTT
>TRBV12-3/TRBV12-4|TRBJ1-6|-|TRBD1
CASRKLTGPSSSPLHF
TGTGCCAGCAGGAAATTGACAGGGCCCAGTTCTTCACCCCTCCACTTT
>TRBV28|TRBJ1-1|-|TRBD1
CASRLPGTAEAFF
TGTGCCAGCAGATTGCCTGGGACAGCTGAAGCTTTCTTT
>TRBV25-1|TRBJ2-7|-|TRBD1
CASSEYGTDLYEQYF
TGTGCCAGCAGTGAATATGGGACAGACCTCTACGAGCAGTACTTC
>TRBV4-1|TRBJ1-2|few|TRBD1
CASSQAGTGGEGYTF
TGCGCCAGCAGCCAAGCCGGGACAGGGGGCGAGGGCTACACCTTC
>TRBV6-5|TRBJ1-1|-|TRBD1
CASSTGVGTEAFF
TGTGCCAGCAGTACAGGGGTGGGCACTGAAGCTTTCTTT
>TRBV12-3/TRBV12-4|TRBJ1-1|-|-
CASSLGSTGRTEAFF
TGTGCCAGCAGTCTAGGGTCCACAGGGCGGACTGAAGCTTTCTTT
>TRBV6-5|TRBJ2-7|few|TRBD2
CASSYSPAVAGVNEQYF
TGTGCCAGCAGTTACTCCCCCGCGGTAGCGGGAGTAAACGAGCAGTACTTC
>TRBV3-1|TRBJ1-2|few|TRBD1
CASSYGTEFYGYTF
TGTGCCAGCAGCTACGGGACAGAGTTCTATGGCTACACCTTC
>TRBV15|TRBJ1-3|few|-
CATSSEGWDTIYF
TGTGCCACCAGCTCAGAGGGGTGGGACACCATATATTTT
>TRBV28|TRBJ1-6|-|TRBD1
CATGQGTSPLHF
TGTGCCACCGGACAGGGGACGTCACCCCTCCACTTT
>TRBV27|TRBJ1-2|-|-
CASSLWVVDRYSTYGYTF
TGTGCCAGCAGTTTATGGGTTGTGGACCGGTATTCCACTTATGGCTACACCTTC
>TRBV20-1|TRBJ2-1|once|-
CSARVSPGVGGEQFF
TGCAGTGCTAGAGTATCCCCGGGAGTAGGTGGTGAGCAGTTCTTC
>TRBV20-1|TRBJ2-1|few|-
CSAQPAYGYNEQFF
TGCAGTGCCCAGCCCGCCTACGGCTACAATGAGCAGTTCTTC
>TRBV7-2|TRBJ1-1|-|-
CASSLGGEFTRREAFF
TGTGCCAGCAGCTTGGGTGGGGAGTTTACCCGGCGAGAAGCTTTCTTT
>TRBV20-1|TRBJ1-2|-|-
CSARVGLVGKDYTF
TGCAGTGCTAGAGTAGGCCTTGTTGGTAAAGACTACACCTTC
>TRBV12-3/TRBV12-4|TRBJ1-1|-|-
CASSLGTSGSEAFF
TGTGCCAGCAGTTTAGGCACGTCGGGATCTGAAGCTTTCTTT
>TRBV18|TRBJ2-5|few|-
CASSPGPTRATQYF
TGTGCCAGCTCACCGGGACCGACAAGGGCGACCCAGTACTTC
>TRBV4-1|TRBJ1-1|few|TRBD1
CASSQVPGQGLTEAFF
TGCGCCAGCAGCCAAGTTCCGGGACAGGGTTTGACTGAAGCTTTCTTT
>TRBV5-1|TRBJ2-1|-|TRBD1
CASSTYPRDSQFF
TGCGCCAGCAGCACCTACCCCCGGGACAGCCAGTTCTTC
>TRBV5-1|TRBJ2-5|-|TRBD1
CASRSIQGAGETQYF
TGCGCCAGCAGATCTATTCAGGGGGCGGGAGAGACCCAGTACTTC
>TRBV12-3/TRBV12-4|TRBJ1-1|-|TRBD1
CASSPGGIVTEAFF
TGTGCCAGCAGCCCAGGGGGCATCGTAACTGAAGCTTTCTTT
>TRBV20-1|TRBJ2-2|-|TRBD1
CSVGYRGRATGELFF
TGCAGTGTCGGCTACAGGGGGCGCGCCACCGGGGAGCTGTTTTTT
>TRBV13|TRBJ2-6|few|-
CASSLAGFGSGANVLTF
TGTGCCAGCAGCTTAGCAGGGTTTGGGTCTGGGGCCAACGTCCTGACTTTC
>TRBV12-3/TRBV12-4|TRBJ2-1|-|-
CASTLGGTFGNEQFF
TGTGCCAGCACCCTGGGGGGGACATTCGGCAATGAGCAGTTCTTC
>TRBV11-2|TRBJ2-5|-|-
CASSHTSDQETQYF
TGTGCCAGCAGCCACACAAGTGACCAAGAGACCCAGTACTTC
>TRBV28|TRBJ2-2|-|-
CASLRGGHGVGELFF
TGTGCCAGCCTCAGAGGGGGACATGGTGTCGGGGAGCTGTTTTTT
>TRBV6-5|TRBJ1-2|-|-
CASSYGTLEGNGYTF
TGTGCCAGCAGTTACGGGACCCTAGAGGGTAATGGCTACACCTTC
>TRBV7-9|TRBJ2-1|-|TRBD2
CASSLGSGTSGHHSFF
TGTGCCAGCAGCTTAGGATCCGGGACTAGCGGGCACCACTCGTTCTTC
>TRBV5-1|TRBJ2-3|-|-
CASSLAHNTDTQYF
TGCGCCAGCAGCTTAGCACACAACACAGATACGCAGTATTTT
>TRBV27|TRBJ1-5|-|TRBD1
CASRSAGTGGNQPQHF
TGTGCCAGCAGATCCGCCGGGACAGGGGGCAATCAGCCCCAGCATTTT
>TRBV28|TRBJ2-3|-|TRBD2
CASSFASGRGTDTQYF
TGTGCCAGCAGTTTCGCTAGCGGGAGGGGCACAGATACGCAGTATTTT
>TRBV3-1|TRBJ2-7|few|-
CASSQVGSGLSYEQYF
TGTGCCAGCAGCCAAGTGGGTAGCGGACTCTCCTACGAGCAGTACTTC
>TRBV29-1|TRBJ2-7|-|TRBD2
CSVEGTSGTYEQYF
TGCAGCGTTGAAGGGACTAGCGGGACCTACGAGCAGTACTTC
>TRBV4-3|TRBJ2-3|few|-
CASSQDLVAADTQYF
TGCGCCAGCAGCCAAGATCTGGTGGCAGCAGATACGCAGTATTTT